The 16 T cell receptor beta chains below come from one sample, sequenced in a study of control samples from healthy donors and cancer patients. TCRdb's table, derived via immunoSEQ multiplex PCR, lists solely in-frame clones and lacks some. The sample yields some 96,000 clones, more than 85% seen once. Sequencing was done on a sample of blood. These receptors all come from a woman in her fifties or sixties in good health.

The chain employs TRBV11-2 and TRBJ2-3; no clear D gene. Trimming pared 0 bases from V and 3 bases from J, leaving 4 bases between. CDR1 is SGHAT, CDR2 FQNNGV, per germline. The CDR3 length is 13 residues. The CDR3 loop reads CASSLDRTDTQYF. The CDR3 DNA is TGTGCCAGCAGCTTAGATCGGACAGATACGCAGTATTTT.

In nucleotides, the CDR3 is TGTGCCAGCAGCTTGGCCCCCGGGGAAAACACCATATATTTT. Translated, it gives CASSLAPGENTIYF. This rearrangement joins TRBV5-6 to TRBJ1-3; unclear D gene. Deletions cut 0 bases from V and 6 bases from J, with 10 bases between. The CDR3 runs 14 residues. Germline-derived CDR1 and CDR2 are SGHDT and YYEEEE.

This clone was observed once. The genes are TRBV11-2 and TRBJ2-5; 12 bases align to TRBD2. The CDR3 length is 16 residues. J lost 4 bases, V lost 5 bases, and 8 bases had no gene match. CDR1 and CDR2 from the germline V gene are SGHAT and FQNNGV. The CDR3 spells CASSPWGLAGVETQYF. The CDR3 DNA reads TGTGCCAGCAGCCCCTGGGGACTAGCGGGTGTAGAGACCCAGTACTTC.

The rearrangement joins TRBV11-2 to TRBJ1-4, with a possible D match to TRBD1 (5 bases). Germline lookup yields CDR1 SGHAT and CDR2 FQNNGV. The CDR3 is made up of 12 amino acids. V lost 1 base to trimming and J lost 10 bases, with 7 bases between them. CDR3 amino acids: CASSLGDLKLFF. The CDR3 bases are TGTGCCAGCAGCTTAGGGGACCTAAAACTGTTTTTT.

The chain joins TRBV29-1 to TRBJ1-1, with TRBD1 matching 9 bases. Germline-derived CDR1 and CDR2 are SQVTM and ANQGSEA. The CDR3 is made up of 13 amino acids. Trimming at V came to 4 bases and at J to 4 bases, leaving 4 bases not matched to a gene. The CDR3 is CSVAETGGTEAFF. As DNA, the CDR3 is TGCAGCGTTGCTGAGACAGGGGGCACTGAAGCTTTCTTT.

The chain employs TRBV27 and TRBJ2-3; 9 bases are shared with TRBD1. V dropped 6 bases and J dropped 3; count of bases not matched to a gene: 7. The CDR3 covers 15 residues. Germline CDR1 and CDR2: MNHEY and SMNVEV (reference sequence). The CDR3 region is CASRPWTGVTDTQYF. CDR3 coding DNA: TGTGCCAGCAGACCATGGACAGGGGTAACAGATACGCAGTATTTT.

V is TRBV7-6 and J is TRBJ1-1; 8 bases fit TRBD1. V lost 8 bases, J lost 3 bases, and 8 bases stayed unmatched. The CDR3 extends over 14 amino acids. CDR1 is SGHVS and CDR2 is FNYEAQ in the germline V gene. CDR3 loop: CASRTGSGDTEAFF. CDR3 nucleotides: TGTGCCAGCCGGACAGGGTCCGGGGACACTGAAGCTTTCTTT. Based on the CDR3 plus reference TRBV7-6 and TRBJ1-1, the full variable domain is GAGVSQSPRYKVTKRGQDVALRCDPISGHVSLYWYRQALGQGPEFLTYFNYEAQQDKSGLPNDRFSAERPEGSISTLTIQRTEQRDSAMYRCASRTGSGDTEAFFGQGTRLTVV.

The chain links TRBV11-2 to TRBJ1-2, with 8 bases identical to TRBD1. Germline CDR1 reads SGHAT; CDR2 reads FQNNGV. This CDR3 has 13 amino acids. V was clipped by 6 bases and J by 4 bases; unmatched bases: 4. The CDR3 bases are TGTGCCAGCAGAGGCGGGACAGGCTATGGCTACACCTTC. Translation gives CASRGGTGYGYTF.

The V and J genes are TRBV18 and TRBJ2-2; D not resolved. Trimming shortened V by 2 bases and J by 5 bases, and 12 bases separated the two germline ends. The CDR3 is 15 amino acids. Germline loops: CDR1 KGHSH, CDR2 LQKENI. The CDR3 DNA follows: TGTGCCAGCTCACCAGTGAGCAGCCGGACCGGGGAGCTGTTTTTT. Translation: CASSPVSSRTGELFF. Filled out from reference TRBV18 and TRBJ2-2, the complete variable domain reads NAGVMQNPRHLVRRRGQEARLRCSPMKGHSHVYWYRQLPEEGLKFMVYLQKENIIDESGMPKERFSAEFPKEGPSILRIQQVVRGDSAAYFCASSPVSSRTGELFFGEGSRLTVL.

The chain joins TRBV12-5 to TRBJ2-3; 16 bases map to TRBD2. Germline V gene sequence: CDR1 LGHNT, CDR2 FRNRAP. CDR3 length: 17 residues. Unmatched junction bases numbered 6, after V lost 5 bases and J lost 4 bases. CDR3 nucleotide sequence: TGTGCTAGTGGTCTGGGACTAGCGGGAGGGGGTGCAGATACGCAGTATTTT. Protein product: CASGLGLAGGGADTQYF.

This chain links TRBV19 with TRBJ2-2, with D possibly matching TRBD1 (6 bases). In germline, CDR1 is LNHDA, CDR2 SQIVND (reference sequence). The CDR3 totals 15 residues. The V gene lost 2 bases and the J gene lost 1 base, with 8 bases spanning the gap. The CDR3 spells CASSIQGKNTGELFF. The CDR3 DNA follows: TGTGCCAGTAGTATACAGGGGAAGAACACCGGGGAGCTGTTTTTT.

The chain is built from TRBV7-3 and TRBJ2-1; 7 bases agree with TRBD2. J was trimmed by 3 bases and V by 4 bases; bases with no gene match: 9. The CDR3 contains 16 residues. The germline V gene encodes CDR1 SGHTA and CDR2 FQGTGA. In DNA form, the CDR3 reads TGTGCCAGCAGCTCCTTAGCGGGCTCGAGCTACAATGAGCAGTTCTTC. This sequence encodes CASSSLAGSSYNEQFF.

The chain combines TRBV6-2 or TRBV6-3 with TRBJ1-3; TRBD1 is a possible D gene (5 bases). There are 15 residues in the CDR3. Trimming left V 2 bases short and J 0 bases short, with 8 bases between. CDR1 is MNHEY, CDR2 SVGEGT, per germline. Here the CDR3 reads CASSYQGLSGNTIYF. As DNA, the CDR3 is TGTGCCAGCAGTTACCAGGGACTCTCTGGAAACACCATATATTTT.

The V call is TRBV25-1, the J call TRBJ1-1, with D hard to call. V lost 3 bases to trimming and J lost 1 base, with 6 bases between them. Germline loops: CDR1 MGHDK, CDR2 SYGVNS. CDR3 length equals 13 residues. The CDR3 DNA reads as TGTGCCAGCAGTGACCCCCCGAACACTGAAGCTTTCTTT. This encodes CASSDPPNTEAFF. The full variable domain, its missing parts supplied by reference TRBV25-1 and TRBJ1-1, is EADIYQTPRYLVIGTGKKITLECSQTMGHDKMYWYQQDPGMELHLIHYSYGVNSTEKGDLSSESTVSRIRTEHFPLTLESARPSHTSQYLCASSDPPNTEAFFGQGTRLTVV.

This clone was recorded only once. The chain carries TRBV9 and TRBJ1-2; a possible D gene is TRBD1 (6 bases). This CDR3 has 15 residues. CDR1 and CDR2 (germline): SGDLS, YYNGEE. V lost 0 bases and J 2 bases, leaving 11 bases between the germline ends. CDR3 residues: CASSVDGRGNYGYTF. DNA of the CDR3: TGTGCCAGCAGCGTAGATGGCAGGGGAAACTATGGCTACACCTTC.

This clone has only one observation. The chain couples TRBV28 to TRBJ1-5; 7 bases fit TRBD1. Germline V CDR1 and CDR2: MDHEN, SYDVKM. The CDR3 has 15 amino acids. Trimming removed 6 bases from V and 7 bases from J; junction bases left unmatched: 12. The CDR3 DNA reads as TGTGCCAGCAGCCCCGGGACAGCCGGGGGGCAGCCCCAGCATTTT. Translating gives CASSPGTAGGQPQHF.